Presented here are 18 T cell receptor beta chains from one specimen sequenced in a study of cytomegalovirus exposure and HLA in healthy donors. Primers: 60 Vbeta forward and 13 Jbeta reverse. This table comes from immunoSEQ multiplex PCR, and its TCRdb copy is limited to in-frame clones, with some not included. This sample has approximately 200,000 clones, with about four fifths found just once. The sequencing sample was made of PBMCs. The receptor source for this set is a boy younger than 18 in good health and CMV-seronegative.

This clone was observed once. The chain carries TRBV4-1 and TRBJ1-2; 7 nucleotides match TRBD1. The CDR3 consists of 15 residues. Trimming took 0 bases from V and 8 from J; bases not matched to a gene: 9. CDR1 MGHRA and CDR2 YSYEKL come from the germline V gene. The CDR3 coding sequence is TGCGCCAGCAGCCAAGAGGAGACAGGGAGGTACGGCTACACCTTC. This translates into CASSQEETGRYGYTF.

V gene TRBV30 combines with J gene TRBJ2-7, with D maybe TRBD1 (5 bases). Trimming took 5 bases from V and 1 from J, leaving 15 bases between them. The CDR3 contains 14 residues. Germline loops: CDR1 GTSNPN, CDR2 SVGIG (reference sequence). CDR3 residues: CAWGKTGVSYEQYF. For the CDR3, the DNA is TGTGCCTGGGGTAAAACAGGAGTATCCTACGAGCAGTACTTC. Full variable domain (remainder filled in from reference TRBV30 and TRBJ2-7): SQTIHQWPATLVQPVGSPLSLECTVEGTSNPNLYWYRQAAGRGLQLLFYSVGIGQISSEVPQNLSASRPQDRQFILSSKKLLLSDSGFYLCAWGKTGVSYEQYFGPGTRLTVT.

This clone was seen only a few times. V and J are TRBV5-4 and TRBJ2-7; TRBD1 matches 8 bases. In germline, CDR1 is SGHNT, CDR2 YYREEE (reference sequence). This CDR3 region has 15 residues. Losses at the gene ends were 0 bases for V and 2 bases for J; bases not matched to a gene: 4. The CDR3 region has the DNA TGTGCCAGCAGCTTGGGGGACAGGATGACCTACGAGCAGTACTTC. As protein: CASSLGDRMTYEQYF.

V usage is TRBV6-1 and J usage is TRBJ1-1; D is ambiguous. V was trimmed by 3 bases and J by 2 bases, leaving 7 bases between them. The CDR3 has 13 amino acids. Germline V gene lookup returns CDR1 MNHNS and CDR2 SASEGT. CDR3 nucleotides: TGTGCCAGCAGTGAGAACAGAAACACTGAAGCTTTCTTT. This encodes CASSENRNTEAFF.

This chain joins TRBV11-3 and TRBJ1-1, with D possibly being TRBD1 (6 bases). The CDR3 sequence is 12 residues long. V dropped 4 bases and J dropped 4 bases, with 7 bases sitting between them. Looked up from germline, CDR1 is SGHNT and CDR2 is YENEEA. The DNA of the CDR3 is TGTGCCAGCAGCTCAGGGGTCACTGAAGCTTTCTTT. Encoded protein: CASSSGVTEAFF.

The chain couples TRBV27 to TRBJ2-7, with D possibly being TRBD2 (6 bases). V lost 6 bases and J 3 bases, leaving 12 bases between the germline ends. CDR3 size: 13 residues. Germline V gene data show CDR1 as MNHEY and CDR2 as SMNVEV (reference sequence). CDR3 sequence reads: CASRGSGHYEQYF. CDR3 coding DNA: TGTGCCAGCAGGGGCAGCGGGCACTACGAGCAGTACTTC.

The chain uses TRBV7-9 and TRBJ1-2; 8 bases are a match to TRBD1. V trimming: 5 bases; J trimming: 1 base; junction bases outside the gene matches: 12. This CDR3 has 17 residues. The germline gives CDR1 SEHNR, CDR2 FQNEAQ (reference sequence). CDR3 residues: CASSPGPGQANNYGYTF. The CDR3 coding sequence is TGTGCCAGCAGCCCAGGGCCGGGACAGGCTAATAACTATGGCTACACCTTC. Full variable domain (rest looked up from reference TRBV7-9 and TRBJ1-2): DTGVSQNPRHKITKRGQNVTFRCDPISEHNRLYWYRQTLGQGPEFLTYFQNEAQLEKSRLLSDRFSAERPKGSFSTLEIQRTEQGDSAMYLCASSPGPGQANNYGYTFGSGTRLTVV.

This chain links TRBV9 with TRBJ2-1; 7 positions match TRBD1. The J segment lost 1 base and the V segment lost 0 bases, leaving 13 bases of the junction unmatched. Germline V lookup: CDR1 SGDLS, CDR2 YYNGEE. The CDR3 runs 19 residues. The CDR3 reads CASSVEGQIDSLSYNEQFF. Written as DNA, the CDR3 is TGTGCCAGCAGCGTAGAGGGACAGATTGACTCTTTGTCCTACAATGAGCAGTTCTTC.

This chain uses TRBV30 with TRBJ1-5; the D gene is possibly TRBD1 (5 bases). V lost 1 base to trimming and J lost 7 bases, with 11 bases between them. The CDR3 spans 13 residues. The germline CDR1 and CDR2 sequences are GTSNPN and SVGIG (reference sequence). The CDR3 bases are TGTGCCTGGAGTGCGGGGGTGGTCCAGCCCCAGCATTTT. Its protein is CAWSAGVVQPQHF.

In its sample, this clone was seen once. The chain uses TRBV7-3 and TRBJ1-2, with 7 bases identical to TRBD1. The V segment lost 5 bases and the J segment 0 bases; nucleotides outside the gene matches: 12. The germline CDR1 and CDR2 sequences are SGHTA and FQGTGA. The CDR3 consists of 17 residues. CDR3 in DNA: TGTGCCAGCAGCCCCATAGGCCGGGACAGAGCTAACTATGGCTACACCTTC. This gives the protein CASSPIGRDRANYGYTF.

The chain links TRBV10-3 to TRBJ1-2; D gene unclear. The germline V gene has CDR1 ENHRY and CDR2 SYGVKD. V was pared by 2 bases and J by 0 bases, with 13 bases between. The length of the CDR3 is 16 residues. CDR3 in amino acids: CAISETALGANYGYTF. DNA of the CDR3: TGTGCCATCAGTGAGACAGCCCTCGGGGCTAACTATGGCTACACCTTC.

This chain links TRBV19 with TRBJ1-1; 7 bases align to TRBD1. This CDR3 is built from 17 residues. V trimming: 2 bases; J trimming: 4 bases; junction bases outside the gene matches: 13. Germline CDR1 is LNHDA and CDR2 is SQIVND (reference sequence). CDR3: CASSIREGASLSTEAFF. The CDR3 DNA is TGTGCCAGTAGTATACGAGAGGGGGCTAGTCTCTCCACTGAAGCTTTCTTT.

The rearrangement links TRBV7-8 to TRBJ2-3; 9 bases agree with TRBD2. V dropped 4 bases and J dropped 3; count of bases not matched to a gene: 11. The CDR3 has 17 residues. CDR1 SGHVS and CDR2 FQNEAQ come from the germline V gene. The CDR3 nucleotides are TGTGCCAGCAGCTCATTACCGGGACTAGCTAAAACAGATACGCAGTATTTT. Translating it yields CASSSLPGLAKTDTQYF. The complete variable domain, with remaining parts taken from reference TRBV7-8 and TRBJ2-3, reads GAGVSQSPRYKVAKRGQDVALRCDPISGHVSLFWYQQALGQGPEFLTYFQNEAQLDKSGLPSDRFFAERPEGSVSTLKIQRTQQEDSAVYLCASSSLPGLAKTDTQYFGPGTRLTVL.

Details on this clone: An end of the junction does not agree with germline; a read error may underlie this. This sequence joins TRBV7-7 and TRBJ2-2; weak D call: TRBD1 (6 bases). The CDR3 totals 13 residues. Germline V gene lookup returns CDR1 SSHAT and CDR2 FNYEAQ (reference sequence). The CDR3 coding sequence is TGTGCTAGCAGCTTAGACAGGACCGGGGAGCTGTTTTTT. This sequence encodes CASSLDRTGELFF.

In its sample, this clone was seen once. CDR3 DNA sequence: TGCAGCGTTGAGACTAGCGGCACAGATACGCAGTATTTT. This translates into CSVETSGTDTQYF. The rearrangement links TRBV29-1 to TRBJ2-3, with 8 bases aligning to TRBD2. The CDR3 totals 13 residues. V was pared by 3 bases and J by 1 base, with 0 bases of the junction left unmatched. In germline, CDR1 is SQVTM, CDR2 ANQGSEA.

V and J are TRBV9 and TRBJ2-2; D gene unclear. Per germline, CDR1 SGDLS and CDR2 YYNGEE. The V and J ends lost 6 bases and 4 bases respectively, with 16 bases between them. The CDR3 runs 15 residues. CDR3 sequence: CASTSVGVGTGELFF. The CDR3 bases are TGTGCCAGCACCTCGGTGGGCGTCGGCACCGGGGAGCTGTTTTTT.

The gene calls are TRBV29-1 and TRBJ1-2; possibly TRBD1 for D (6 bases). Germline V gene sequence: CDR1 SQVTM, CDR2 ANQGSEA. V was clipped by 5 bases and J by 0 bases, with 10 bases between them. The CDR3 runs 13 residues. CDR3 DNA sequence: TGCAGCGTTCCGACAGGCCCTAACTATGGCTACACCTTC. Its translation: CSVPTGPNYGYTF.

The CDR3 nucleotides are TGTGCCAGCAGCCAAGGACAGGCCAGTGATACGCAGTATTTT. Amino acid sequence: CASSQGQASDTQYF. The chain combines TRBV4-2 with TRBJ2-3; D possibly corresponds to TRBD1 (6 bases). This CDR3 spans 14 amino acids. The germline V gene has CDR1 LGHNA and CDR2 YNFKEQ. Between the trimmed V and J ends, which lost 1 base and 6 bases, there was a span of 11 bases.